The 3 T cell receptor beta chains reported below all come from one sample, sequenced in a study of CD8 T cells in Susac syndrome. About 0.5 to 1 ug RNA was reverse transcribed with random hexamers. TCRdb re-called the immunoSEQ multiplex PCR reads with MiXCR, one entry per CDR3 protein. Of roughly 80,000 distinct CDR3 sequences listed, 85% to 95% are singletons. Sequencing was performed on CD4+ T cells from PBMCs. Every receptor here comes from a human donor with Susac syndrome.

The chain is built from TRBV12-3 or TRBV12-4 and TRBJ1-4; tentative D call: TRBD1 (5 bases). Trimming removed 5 bases at V and 6 bases at J, with 10 bases between. The CDR3 has 13 amino acids. The CDR3 sequence: CASSRLGDEKLFF. The CDR3 nucleotides are TGTGCCAGCAGTAGGCTGGGGGATGAAAAACTGTTTTTT.

J is TRBJ2-3 and V is TRBV5-1; TRBD1 matches 7 bases. V dropped 1 base and J dropped 2; count of bases not matched to a gene: 4. This CDR3 comprises 15 residues. Per the germline V gene, CDR1 is SGHRS and CDR2 is YFSETQ. CDR3 sequence reads: CASSLPTGTTDTQYF. The DNA for the CDR3 is TGCGCCAGCAGCTTGCCGACAGGGACCACAGATACGCAGTATTTT.

V and J are TRBV21-1 and TRBJ2-7; the D segment call TRBD1 is taken from the table without a DNA check. TRBV21-1 is given as a pseudogene. The CDR3 length is 15 residues. DNA of the CDR3: TGTGCCAGCACCCCGGGGAGAGGGCGCCCCTACGAGCAGTACTTC. Translating it yields CASTPGRGRPYEQYF.